The source of this TCR beta chain is a study of cytomegalovirus exposure and HLA in healthy donors. The CDR3 runs 18 residues. This table comes from immunoSEQ multiplex PCR, and its TCRdb copy is limited to in-frame clones, with some not included. The table includes roughly 50,000 clones, approximately 92% detected once. Study-wide findings and caveats: In vitro data verified a few CMV-associated chains as specific for CMV antigens.

In regard to this clone: Its antigen remains unidentified.

The rearrangement links TRBV21-1 to TRBJ2-3; the table's D call, TRBD2, has no DNA check behind it. TRBV21-1 is assigned pseudogene status. The sequencing sample was made of PBMCs. The sequence was collected from a young man in good health and CMV-seronegative. The CDR3 nucleotides read TGTGCCAGCAGCAAAATCGGCGGAGCGGGAGTCAGCACAGATACGCAGTATTTT. Translation: CASSKIGGAGVSTDTQYF.